Listed below are T cell receptor beta chains from one sample, sequenced in a study of long-term antiretroviral therapy in people with HIV. Profiled with immunoSEQ multiplex PCR; TCRdb holds only in-frame clones, not every one. Counted here are 15,000 to 20,000 clones, roughly four fifths occurring once; the ten biggest clones make up approximately 16%. Sequencing was performed on unsorted PBMCs, taken around 2.5 years before starting antiretroviral therapy. The receptors derive from a woman aged 45-65 years with HIV. The CDR3 runs from the conserved cysteine through the conserved F or W. Each record gives: clone size, J gene, D gene, V gene, CDR3 DNA, CDR3 protein. The D gene is left open where the match is weak. Clone size is stated in some rows and not others, as once, few, many or a class when expanded.

once	TRBJ1-5	TRBD1	TRBV7-9	TGTGCCAGCAGCTTAGCTCCCCGGGGCAGGGGGCGGGATCAGCCCCAGCATTTT	CASSLAPRGRGRDQPQHF
few	TRBJ1-6	.	TRBV6-6	TGTGCCACGAGACAGAATAATTCACCCCTCCACTTT	CATRQNNSPLHF
.	TRBJ2-1	.	TRBV20-1	TGCAGTGCTAGATCGTACAATGAGCAGTTCTTC	CSARSYNEQFF
.	TRBJ1-1	TRBD1	TRBV10-3	TGTGCCATCAGGACTCAGGGGGACACTGAAGCTTTCTTT	CAIRTQGDTEAFF
.	TRBJ1-3	.	TRBV30	TGTGCCTGGAGTGTACGAGTCCGCTACTCTGGAAACACCATATATTTT	CAWSVRVRYSGNTIYF
.	TRBJ1-2	TRBD1	TRBV5-1	TGCGCCAGCAGCCCCGGACAGGTTTTCTTTTGGGGCTACACCTTC	CASSPGQVFFWGYTF
once	TRBJ2-7	TRBD2	TRBV27	TGTGCCAGCAGGGGACCCGGGACTAGCGTGAACGAGCAGTACTTC	CASRGPGTSVNEQYF
.	TRBJ2-1	.	TRBV18	TGTGCCAGCTCACCACCATTTAATGAGCAGTTCTTC	CASSPPFNEQFF
.	TRBJ2-1	.	TRBV18	TGTGCCAGCTCAAAAGGAGGGCAGGGTATTTACAATGAGCAGTTCTTC	CASSKGGQGIYNEQFF
few	TRBJ2-2	TRBD1	TRBV6-1	TGTGCCAGCAGTGGGGACAGGGGGTCGGGCACCGGGGAGCTGTTTTTT	CASSGDRGSGTGELFF
once	TRBJ1-1	.	TRBV27	TGTGCCAGCAGTTACCGAGCAGTCATGAACACTGAAGCTTTCTTT	CASSYRAVMNTEAFF
.	TRBJ2-2	TRBD1	TRBV5-6	TGTGCCAGCAGTCGACAGGGGCACACCGGGGAGCTGTTTTTT	CASSRQGHTGELFF
.	TRBJ2-3	.	TRBV6-1	TGTGCCAGCAGTGGAGGGCCCAGCGCCGATACGCAGTATTTT	CASSGGPSADTQYF
.	TRBJ1-4	.	TRBV18	TGTGCCAGCTCACCTGTACAGCTTAATGAAAAACTGTTTTTT	CASSPVQLNEKLFF
.	TRBJ1-5	TRBD1	TRBV7-9	TGTGCCAGCAGCTTCCAACGACAGGGGGCTAAGGGCAATCAGCCCCAGCATTTT	CASSFQRQGAKGNQPQHF
.	TRBJ2-1	.	TRBV5-1	TGCGCCAGCAGCCGGGGCAGCGACAGCTACAATGAGCAGTTCTTC	CASSRGSDSYNEQFF
.	TRBJ2-1	TRBD1	TRBV7-2	TGTGCCAGCAGCCTGACAGGGTGGACCTACAATGAGCAGTTCTTC	CASSLTGWTYNEQFF
once	TRBJ2-5	TRBD2	TRBV19	TGTGCCAGTAGTATTTCTGGCGGGGGGTCTTCAAAAGAGACCCAGTACTTC	CASSISGGGSSKETQYF
.	TRBJ1-1	TRBD1	TRBV6-5	TGTGCCAGCAGTGGAAACAGGGGTGGAACTGAAGCTTTCTTT	CASSGNRGGTEAFF
.	TRBJ2-1	.	TRBV30	TGTGCCTGGAGTATGGAGGGTGACTCCTACAATGAGCAGTTCTTC	CAWSMEGDSYNEQFF
.	TRBJ2-1	.	TRBV7-3	TGTGCCAGCAGCTTAGAAGTCTCGCGAGGCGAGCAGTTCTTC	CASSLEVSRGEQFF
few	TRBJ2-3	TRBD2	TRBV11-3	TGTGCCAGTAGCGGGGGGTCCCTACGCACAGATACGCAGTATTTT	CASSGGSLRTDTQYF
few	TRBJ1-2	TRBD1	TRBV7-6	TGTGCCAGCAGCTTAGCACAGGGGCTTGGTGGCTACACCTTC	CASSLAQGLGGYTF
.	TRBJ2-1	TRBD2	TRBV7-3	TGTGCCAGCAGCCTGACTAGCGGGTTTGAGCAGTTCTTC	CASSLTSGFEQFF
few	TRBJ2-7	.	TRBV5-1	TGCGCCAGCAGAGCCGGCTACGAGCAGTACTTC	CASRAGYEQYF
.	TRBJ1-6	.	TRBV2	TGTGCCACCCTTTCCGATTTGAGCTCCTATAATTCACCCCTCCACTTT	CATLSDLSSYNSPLHF
.	TRBJ2-3	TRBD1	TRBV7-2	TGTGCCAGCAGCCTACGTACAGGGGATTGGGGCACAGATACGCAGTATTTT	CASSLRTGDWGTDTQYF
.	TRBJ1-3	.	TRBV5-1	TGCGCCAGCAGCTTCCATTTCGACGGTCAAGTCTCTGGAAACACCATATATTTT	CASSFHFDGQVSGNTIYF
.	TRBJ1-4	.	TRBV7-9	TGTGCCAGCAGCCGTTCAGGGTCTACTAATGAAAAACTGTTTTTT	CASSRSGSTNEKLFF
few	TRBJ2-1	.	TRBV7-6	TGTGCCAGCAGCATTTGGGACGGGGGCAATGAGCAGTTCTTC	CASSIWDGGNEQFF